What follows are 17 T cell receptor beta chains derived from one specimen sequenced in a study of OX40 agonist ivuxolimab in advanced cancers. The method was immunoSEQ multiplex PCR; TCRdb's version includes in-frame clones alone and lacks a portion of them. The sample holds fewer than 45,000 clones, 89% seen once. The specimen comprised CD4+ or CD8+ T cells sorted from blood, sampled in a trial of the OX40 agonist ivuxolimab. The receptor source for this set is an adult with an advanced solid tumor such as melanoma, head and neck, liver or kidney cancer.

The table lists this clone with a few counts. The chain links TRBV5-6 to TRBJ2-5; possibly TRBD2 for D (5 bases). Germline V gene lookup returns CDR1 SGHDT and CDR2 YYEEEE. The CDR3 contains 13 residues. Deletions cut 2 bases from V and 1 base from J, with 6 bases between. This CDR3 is CASSFGSQETQYF. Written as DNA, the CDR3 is TGTGCCAGCAGCTTTGGGAGCCAAGAGACCCAGTACTTC. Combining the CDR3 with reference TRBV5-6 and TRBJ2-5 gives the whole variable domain DAGVTQSPTHLIKTRGQQVTLRCSPKSGHDTVSWYQQALGQGPQFIFQYYEEEERQRGNFPDRFSGHQFPNYSSELNVNALLLGDSALYLCASSFGSQETQYFGPGTRLLVL.

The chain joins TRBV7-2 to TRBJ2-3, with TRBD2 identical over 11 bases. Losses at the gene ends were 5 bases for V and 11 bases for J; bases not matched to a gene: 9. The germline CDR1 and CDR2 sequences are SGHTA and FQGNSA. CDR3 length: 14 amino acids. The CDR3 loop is CASSGVAGGQGQYF. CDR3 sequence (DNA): TGTGCCAGCAGCGGAGTAGCGGGGGGGCAGGGGCAGTATTTT.

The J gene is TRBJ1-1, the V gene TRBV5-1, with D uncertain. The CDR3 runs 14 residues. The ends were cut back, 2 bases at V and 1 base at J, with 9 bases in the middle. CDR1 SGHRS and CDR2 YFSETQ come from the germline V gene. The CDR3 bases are TGCGCCAGCAGCTTCGGCGTTTCGAACACTGAAGCTTTCTTT. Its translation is CASSFGVSNTEAFF.

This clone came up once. The CDR3 region is CASSEGRGQGYTF. The CDR3 DNA reads TGTGCCAGCAGCGAGGGCAGGGGTCAAGGCTACACCTTC. The chain combines TRBV19 with TRBJ1-2, with a possible D match to TRBD1 (6 bases). V was shortened by 9 bases and J by 8 bases, with 19 bases between the two germline ends. Germline V gene data show CDR1 as LNHDA and CDR2 as SQIVND (reference sequence). The CDR3 is 13 residues long.

The CDR3 DNA sequence: TGTGCCAGCAGCCAAGGGACACGCTCCTACGAGCAGTACTTC. It translates to CASSQGTRSYEQYF. The rearrangement links TRBV4-2 to TRBJ2-7; D is possibly TRBD1 (5 bases). Germline V gene sequence: CDR1 LGHNA, CDR2 YNFKEQ. The CDR3 length is 14 residues. The V end was cut by 1 base, the J end by 0 bases, with 7 bases between.

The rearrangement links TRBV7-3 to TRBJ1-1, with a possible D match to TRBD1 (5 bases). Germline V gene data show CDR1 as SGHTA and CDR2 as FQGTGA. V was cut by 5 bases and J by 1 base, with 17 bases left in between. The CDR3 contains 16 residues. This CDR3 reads CASSLGAPGTNTEAFF. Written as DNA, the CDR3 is TGTGCCAGCAGCCTCGGGGCTCCAGGGACGAACACTGAAGCTTTCTTT.

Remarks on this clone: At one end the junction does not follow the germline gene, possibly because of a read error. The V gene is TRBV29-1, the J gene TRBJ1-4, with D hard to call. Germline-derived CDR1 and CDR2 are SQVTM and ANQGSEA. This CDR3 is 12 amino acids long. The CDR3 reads CSVGNSKEKLFF. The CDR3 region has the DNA TGCAGCGTCGGGAACTCTAAGGAAAAACTGTTTTTT.

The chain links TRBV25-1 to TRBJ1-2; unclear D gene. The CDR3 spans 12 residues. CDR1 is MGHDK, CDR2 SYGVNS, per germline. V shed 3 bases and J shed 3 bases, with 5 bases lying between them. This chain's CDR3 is CASSDSHYGYTF. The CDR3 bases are TGTGCCAGCAGTGATTCTCACTATGGCTACACCTTC.

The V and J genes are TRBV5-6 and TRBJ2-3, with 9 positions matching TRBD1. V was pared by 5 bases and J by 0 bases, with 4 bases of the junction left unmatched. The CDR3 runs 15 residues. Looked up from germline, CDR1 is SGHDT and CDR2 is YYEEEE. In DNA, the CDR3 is TGTGCCAGCAGTCCCGGGACAGGGAGCACAGATACGCAGTATTTT. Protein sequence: CASSPGTGSTDTQYF.

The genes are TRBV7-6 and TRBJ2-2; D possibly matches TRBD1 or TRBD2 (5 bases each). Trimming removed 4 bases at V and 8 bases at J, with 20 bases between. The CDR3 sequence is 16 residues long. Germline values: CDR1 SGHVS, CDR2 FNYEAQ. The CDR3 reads CASSSRFGTSGGELFF. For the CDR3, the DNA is TGTGCCAGCAGCTCCCGTTTCGGGACCTCAGGGGGGGAGCTGTTTTTT.

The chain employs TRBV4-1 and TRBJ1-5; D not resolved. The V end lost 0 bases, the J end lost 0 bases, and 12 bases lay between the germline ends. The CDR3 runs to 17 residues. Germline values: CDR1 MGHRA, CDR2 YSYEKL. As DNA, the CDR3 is TGCGCCAGCAGCCAAGATATAGCGACGGATAGCAATCAGCCCCAGCATTTT. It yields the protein CASSQDIATDSNQPQHF.

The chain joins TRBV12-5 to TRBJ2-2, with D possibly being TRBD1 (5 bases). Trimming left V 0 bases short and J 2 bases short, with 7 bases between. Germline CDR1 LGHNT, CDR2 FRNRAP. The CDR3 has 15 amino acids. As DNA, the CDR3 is TGTGCTAGTGGTTTGGTGCAGGGAAACACCGGGGAGCTGTTTTTT. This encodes CASGLVQGNTGELFF.

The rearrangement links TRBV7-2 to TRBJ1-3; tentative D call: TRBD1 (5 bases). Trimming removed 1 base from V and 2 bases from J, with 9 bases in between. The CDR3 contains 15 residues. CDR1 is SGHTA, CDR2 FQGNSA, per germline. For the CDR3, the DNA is TGTGCCAGCAGCTTAGTTGGGGGGACTGGAAACACCATATATTTT. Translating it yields CASSLVGGTGNTIYF.

The CDR3 DNA reads TGTGCCAGCAGTGCGAGGCAGGGTGAAGCTTTCTTT. Translated, it gives CASSARQGEAFF. The chain has TRBV2 and TRBJ1-1, with D possibly matching TRBD1 (5 bases). The CDR3 contains 12 residues. Germline values: CDR1 SNHLY, CDR2 FYNNEI. V was pared by 4 bases and J by 7 bases, with 10 bases between. Looking up the rest from reference TRBV2 and TRBJ1-1 gives the full variable domain: EPEVTQTPSHQVTQMGQEVILRCVPISNHLYFYWYRQILGQKVEFLVSFYNNEISEKSEIFDDQFSVERPDGSNFTLKIRSTKLEDSAMYFCASSARQGEAFFGQGTRLTVV.

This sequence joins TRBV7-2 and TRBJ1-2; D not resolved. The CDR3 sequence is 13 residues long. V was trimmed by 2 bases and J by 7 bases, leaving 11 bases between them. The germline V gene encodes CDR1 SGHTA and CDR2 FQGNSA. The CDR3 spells CASSLRGYGGYTF. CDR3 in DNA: TGTGCCAGCAGCTTACGTGGGTATGGTGGCTACACCTTC. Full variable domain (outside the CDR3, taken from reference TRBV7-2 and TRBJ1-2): GAGVSQSPSNKVTEKGKDVELRCDPISGHTALYWYRQSLGQGLEFLIYFQGNSAPDKSGLPSDRFSAERTGGSVSTLTIQRTQQEDSAVYLCASSLRGYGGYTFGSGTRLTVV.

The CDR3 DNA reads TGCGCCAGCAGCCCCGGACAGGGGGCGAATCAGCCCCAGCATTTT. It is translated as CASSPGQGANQPQHF. This rearrangement joins TRBV5-1 to TRBJ1-5; 11 positions match TRBD1. CDR1 is SGHRS and CDR2 is YFSETQ in the germline V gene. V was pared by 4 bases and J by 4 bases, with 4 bases of the junction left unmatched. CDR3 length equals 15 residues.

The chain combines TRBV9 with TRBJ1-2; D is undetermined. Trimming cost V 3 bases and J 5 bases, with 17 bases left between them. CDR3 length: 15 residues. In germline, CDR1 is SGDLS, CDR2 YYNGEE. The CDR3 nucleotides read TGTGCCAGCAGCGGACCCCGCCCGGCTCTATATGGCTACACCTTC. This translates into CASSGPRPALYGYTF.